The clone carrying this T cell receptor (beta chain) was found a few times. What it binds is unknown. These data come from a study of neurological immune-mediated disorders. This sample's time point: longitudinal time-point 2. V lost 3 bases, J lost 0 bases, and 27 bases lay in between. Germline loops: CDR1 SGHAT, CDR2 FQNNGV. The CDR3 runs 20 residues. TCRdb re-called the 5' RACE reads with MiXCR, one entry per CDR3 protein. The sample holds 65,000 to 85,000 distinct CDR3 sequences, 4.5% to 7.5% seen once. Regarding the study as a whole: The highest TCR clonal expansion occurred in HTLV-1-associated myelopathy; multiple sclerosis fell below healthy controls. No clinical or MRI feature was associated with the multiple sclerosis repertoire cluster.

J is TRBJ2-7 and V is TRBV11-2; no definite D call. The TCR was taken from a woman aged 55-70 years with multiple sclerosis. Sequencing was done on a sample of PBMCs. The CDR3 DNA follows: TGTGCCAGCAGCTTTCGGCGACCCCAGCAAAACATACCCACCTCCTACGAGCAGTACTTC. Encoded protein: CASSFRRPQQNIPTSYEQYF.